This entry lists 10 T cell receptor beta chains sequenced from one sample in a study of beta chain features in type 1 diabetes. Reverse transcribing all isolated RNA meant expressed TCRB transcripts were sequenced. TCRdb's table, derived via immunoSEQ multiplex PCR, lists solely in-frame clones and lacks some. The sample holds about 260,000 clones, about 63% seen once. Material: naive CD4+ T cells from blood. These receptors were obtained from a young man in good health.

The chain employs TRBV7-2 and TRBJ2-5, with a possible D match to TRBD1 (5 bases). V was shortened by 5 bases and J by 5 bases, with 12 bases between the two germline ends. The CDR3 length is 13 residues. Germline V CDR1 and CDR2: SGHTA, FQGNSA. CDR3 nucleotide sequence: TGTGCCAGCAGCCAGGGCGGCTGGGAGACCCAGTACTTC. This sequence encodes CASSQGGWETQYF.

The V gene is TRBV2, the J gene TRBJ2-3, with 7 bases that match TRBD2. CDR3 length equals 15 residues. Germline V gene lookup returns CDR1 SNHLY and CDR2 FYNNEI. Trimming cost V 6 bases and J 1 base; bases outside gene matches: 7. The CDR3 nucleotides read TGTGCCAGCAGCGTATCTAGCGGAGGCACAGATACGCAGTATTTT. This translates into CASSVSSGGTDTQYF.

This clone was counted a few times. The CDR3 bases are TGTGCCAGCAGCTTCGAAAACATTCAGTACTTC. Its protein product is CASSFENIQYF. The rearrangement uses TRBV5-4 and TRBJ2-4; unclear D gene. V lost 2 bases to trimming and J lost 5 bases, with 2 bases between them. The CDR3 is made up of 11 amino acids. The germline gives CDR1 SGHNT, CDR2 YYREEE (reference sequence).

This clone has just one count. The chain links TRBV20-1 to TRBJ2-5, with D uncertain. V was clipped by 6 bases and J by 7 bases, with 9 bases between them. CDR1 is DFQATT, CDR2 SNEGSKA, per germline (reference sequence). CDR3 length equals 10 residues. The CDR3 protein is CSAPSGTQYF. The CDR3 DNA sequence: TGCAGTGCCCCTTCCGGGACCCAGTACTTC.

The chain links TRBV7-2 to TRBJ2-5, with 8 bases fitting TRBD1. Trimming took 1 base from V and 10 from J; bases not matched to a gene: 11. The CDR3 spans 15 residues. Germline assignment: CDR1 SGHTA and CDR2 FQGNSA. This CDR3 is CASSLGGTGPRSQYF. The CDR3 nucleotides are TGTGCCAGCAGCTTAGGCGGGACAGGCCCAAGGAGCCAGTACTTC.

The chain combines TRBV13 with TRBJ2-7; D is unclear. Trimming cost V 5 bases and J 4 bases, with 21 bases left between them. Germline CDR1 and CDR2: PRHDT and FYEKMQ (reference sequence). The CDR3 runs 16 residues. CDR3: CASSPPGRSGDYEQYF. CDR3 nucleotides: TGTGCCAGCAGCCCCCCCGGTCGATCTGGGGATTACGAGCAGTACTTC.

The rearrangement uses TRBV13 and TRBJ2-6; no clear D. The CDR3 covers 15 residues. The V end was cut by 3 bases, the J end by 4 bases, with 10 bases between. Per germline, CDR1 PRHDT and CDR2 FYEKMQ (reference sequence). CDR3 DNA: TGTGCCAGCAGCTTTTTTTTGGCGGGGGCCAACGTCCTGACTTTC. Translation gives CASSFFLAGANVLTF.

The rearrangement links TRBV13 to TRBJ2-7; D uncertain. This CDR3 has 15 residues. Germline values: CDR1 PRHDT, CDR2 FYEKMQ (reference sequence). The V end lost 4 bases, the J end lost 5 bases, and 18 bases lay between the germline ends. The CDR3 DNA follows: TGTGCCAGCAGCTCCCCCTACGACGGAAGGCACGAGCAGTACTTC. The encoded protein is CASSSPYDGRHEQYF.

This clone was counted between two and nine times. The chain joins TRBV7-2 to TRBJ1-2, with D possibly matching TRBD1 (6 bases). The length of the CDR3 is 14 residues. Trimming pared 1 base from V and 7 bases from J, leaving 13 bases between. The germline gives CDR1 SGHTA, CDR2 FQGNSA. DNA for the CDR3: TGTGCCAGCAGCTTAGAACCTACAGGGTTTGGCTACACCTTC. Translation: CASSLEPTGFGYTF.

This chain joins TRBV5-6 and TRBJ2-3; no definite D call. Germline V gene lookup returns CDR1 SGHDT and CDR2 YYEEEE. CDR3 length: 13 amino acids. The germline V and J ends were trimmed by 4 bases and 3 bases, with 9 bases remaining between them. In nucleotides, the CDR3 is TGTGCCAGCAGCCCCCGGGCAACAGATACGCAGTATTTT. Its translation: CASSPRATDTQYF.